The 25 T cell receptor beta chains in this list originate from one sample, sequenced in a study of cytomegalovirus exposure and HLA in healthy donors. A multiplex PCR was run with 60 Vbeta primers and 13 Jbeta primers. Sequencing used immunoSEQ multiplex PCR; TCRdb keeps in-frame clones, though not all of them. The sample holds 95,000 to 100,000 clones, about four fifths seen once. What was sequenced was PBMCs. These receptors all stem from a woman in her thirties or forties in good health and CMV-seronegative.

The V call is TRBV27, the J call TRBJ2-7, with 9 positions matching TRBD2. Germline V gene lookup returns CDR1 MNHEY and CDR2 SMNVEV (reference sequence). V shed 5 bases and J 7 bases; nucleotides not matched to a gene: 12. CDR3 length equals 15 residues. The CDR3 sequence is CASSPSSGGRREQYF. The CDR3, as DNA: TGTGCCAGCAGTCCGTCGAGCGGGGGGCGGAGAGAGCAGTACTTC.

The V and J genes are TRBV7-3 and TRBJ2-1, with 10 bases identical to TRBD2. Trimming at V came to 6 bases and at J to 3 bases, leaving 5 bases not matched to a gene. This CDR3 comprises 15 residues. Germline lookup yields CDR1 SGHTA and CDR2 FQGTGA. CDR3 in amino acids: CASSLAGGNYNEQFF. The CDR3 DNA is TGTGCCAGCAGTTTAGCGGGAGGCAACTACAATGAGCAGTTCTTC.

The CDR3 region is CASRGGSRSSDTQYF. The CDR3 DNA reads as TGTGCCAGCCGCGGTGGGTCTCGTTCATCAGATACGCAGTATTTT. This chain joins TRBV10-3 and TRBJ2-3; D gene ambiguous. The germline CDR1 and CDR2 sequences are ENHRY and SYGVKD. The CDR3 extends over 15 amino acids. V was pared by 10 bases and J by 4 bases, with 21 bases between.

The chain recombines TRBV12-5 with TRBJ1-5; 7 bases are shared with TRBD1. Per the germline V gene, CDR1 is LGHNT and CDR2 is FRNRAP. V shed 4 bases and J 0 bases; nucleotides not matched to a gene: 9. The CDR3 extends over 17 amino acids. Written as DNA, the CDR3 is TGTGCTAGTGGTTCGGGAAGGACAGGAGATAGCAATCAGCCCCAGCATTTT. This gives the protein CASGSGRTGDSNQPQHF.

The J gene is TRBJ2-3, the V gene TRBV4-3; TRBD1 agrees at 8 bases. Germline V CDR1 and CDR2: LGHNA, YSLEER. The CDR3 spans 18 residues. The J segment lost 6 bases and the V segment lost 0 bases, leaving 14 bases of the junction unmatched. The DNA of the CDR3 is TGCGCCAGCAGCCAAGAAGTCCCCCTGGACAGGGATCCCGATACGCAGTATTTT. This gives the protein CASSQEVPLDRDPDTQYF.

The genes are TRBV4-3 and TRBJ2-5; possible D gene TRBD2, 6 bases. The DNA end lines up better with TRBJ2-7; the J call may be wrong. Germline assignment: CDR1 LGHNA and CDR2 YSLEER. The CDR3 spans 16 residues. The CDR3 DNA reads TGCGCCAGCAGCCACGCTACCGGGACTCAATCCTACGAGCAGTACTTC. Its protein is CASSHATGTQSYEQYF.

The gene calls are TRBV10-3 and TRBJ2-3, with 15 bases identical to TRBD2. This CDR3 has 17 amino acids. The V gene's germline CDR1 is ENHRY and CDR2 SYGVKD. The ends lost 6 bases at V and 3 bases at J; junction bases unmatched: 7. CDR3 in amino acids: CAISTGTSGGSTDTQYF. Written as DNA, the CDR3 is TGTGCCATCAGCACCGGGACTAGCGGGGGGTCGACAGATACGCAGTATTTT.

CDR3 protein: CASSPQDRNTEAFF. The CDR3 coding sequence is TGTGCCAGCAGCCCCCAGGACAGGAACACTGAAGCTTTCTTT. The V gene is TRBV7-8, the J gene TRBJ1-1; D may be TRBD1 (6 bases). CDR1 is SGHVS, CDR2 FQNEAQ, per germline. The CDR3 totals 14 residues. Trimming stripped 5 bases from V and 1 base from J, with 11 bases between.

The chain recombines TRBV5-6 with TRBJ2-5, with 7 bases fitting TRBD1. The CDR3 consists of 14 residues. CDR1 SGHDT and CDR2 YYEEEE come from the germline V gene. With V trimmed by 1 base and J by 6 bases, 6 bases remained unmatched. The CDR3 region has the DNA TGTGCCAGCAGCTTGCGACAGGGTACCCAGACCCAGTACTTC. It encodes CASSLRQGTQTQYF.

The J gene is TRBJ1-5, the V gene TRBV19, with D maybe TRBD1 (6 bases). V shed 0 bases and J shed 1 base, with 10 bases lying between them. CDR1 is LNHDA, CDR2 SQIVND, per germline (reference sequence). The CDR3 loop spans 16 amino acids. CDR3 coding DNA: TGTGCCAGTAGTATAGACGGGGGGGGCAGCAATCAGCCCCAGCATTTT. Translated, it gives CASSIDGGGSNQPQHF. Variable domain in full (rest from reference TRBV19 and TRBJ1-5): DGGITQSPKYLFRKEGQNVTLSCEQNLNHDAMYWYRQDPGQGLRLIYYSQIVNDFQKGDIAEGYSVSREKKESFPLTVTSAQKNPTAFYLCASSIDGGGSNQPQHFGDGTRLSIL.

This chain links TRBV6-1 with TRBJ1-5, with D maybe TRBD1 (6 bases). Germline V CDR1 and CDR2: MNHNS, SASEGT. V lost 7 bases and J lost 2, with 15 bases in between. This CDR3 is built from 15 residues. This CDR3 is CASTEYRVGNQPQHF. DNA for the CDR3: TGTGCCAGCACCGAGTACAGGGTTGGCAATCAGCCCCAGCATTTT.

Here the CDR3 reads CSAGRQGNEQFF. Written as DNA, the CDR3 is TGCAGCGCGGGTAGACAGGGCAATGAGCAGTTCTTC. J is TRBJ2-1 and V is TRBV29-1, with 7 bases that match TRBD1. The CDR3 runs 12 residues. J was trimmed by 6 bases and V by 7 bases; bases with no gene match: 6. CDR1 and CDR2 (germline): SQVTM, ANQGSEA.

Relative to its sample, this clone is large. The chain carries TRBV2 and TRBJ2-2; D gene uncertain. This CDR3 has 14 amino acids. Germline CDR1 reads SNHLY; CDR2 reads FYNNEI. The V end lost 4 bases, the J end lost 5 bases, and 11 bases lay between the germline ends. The chain's CDR3 is CASSVGSETGELFF. The CDR3 DNA reads as TGTGCCAGCAGTGTGGGCTCTGAGACCGGGGAGCTGTTTTTT.

The chain is built from TRBV6-5 and TRBJ1-2, with 8 nucleotides matching TRBD1. The germline V gene has CDR1 MNHEY and CDR2 SVGAGI. The V segment lost 6 bases and the J segment 5 bases; nucleotides outside the gene matches: 11. CDR3 length: 15 residues. The CDR3: CASSPPLDRGYGYTF. CDR3 nucleotide sequence: TGTGCCAGCAGCCCCCCTCTAGACAGGGGATATGGCTACACCTTC.

This chain joins TRBV5-1 and TRBJ1-1; tentative D call: TRBD1 (5 bases). CDR1 is SGHRS, CDR2 YFSETQ, per germline. Deletions cut 4 bases from V and 3 bases from J, with 10 bases between. CDR3 length: 13 residues. DNA of the CDR3: TGCGCCAGCAGCGGAATGACAGACACTGAAGCTTTCTTT. Translation: CASSGMTDTEAFF. Based on the CDR3 plus reference TRBV5-1 and TRBJ1-1, the full variable domain is KAGVTQTPRYLIKTRGQQVTLSCSPISGHRSVSWYQQTPGQGLQFLFEYFSETQRNKGNFPGRFSGRQFSNSRSEMNVSTLELGDSALYLCASSGMTDTEAFFGQGTRLTVV.

The chain has TRBV28 and TRBJ2-5; D not resolved. The germline V gene has CDR1 MDHEN and CDR2 SYDVKM. Trimming took off 4 bases at V and 4 bases at J, with 7 bases between the two ends. The CDR3 runs to 12 residues. The CDR3 region is CASSSPVETQYF. CDR3 in DNA: TGTGCCAGCAGTTCTCCAGTAGAGACCCAGTACTTC.

This chain connects TRBV28 to TRBJ2-4; TRBD2 matches at 15 bases. The CDR3 has 17 residues. Germline CDR1 and CDR2: MDHEN and SYDVKM. The V gene end was trimmed by 7 bases and the J gene end by 6 bases; junction bases not matched to a gene: 10. The chain's CDR3 is CASTPRRTSGRGNIQYF. The CDR3 DNA sequence: TGTGCCAGCACCCCCCGTCGGACTAGCGGGAGGGGAAACATTCAGTACTTC.

The CDR3, as DNA: TGTGCCAGCAGCTTAGCTATTGCTAGCAGCACAGATACGCAGTATTTT. Protein sequence: CASSLAIASSTDTQYF. This sequence joins TRBV7-9 and TRBJ2-3; tentative D call: TRBD2 (5 bases). Trimming stripped 0 bases from V and 0 bases from J, with 10 bases between. CDR3 length: 16 residues. CDR1 SEHNR and CDR2 FQNEAQ come from the germline V gene (reference sequence).

This clone is a singleton in its sample. This chain links TRBV18 with TRBJ2-1; D is undetermined. This CDR3 has 12 amino acids. In germline, CDR1 is KGHSH, CDR2 LQKENI. Trimming pared 2 bases from V and 11 bases from J, leaving 10 bases between. The CDR3 DNA reads TGTGCCAGCTCACCAGAAAGCCCGCAGCAGTTCTTC. Amino acids: CASSPESPQQFF.

The chain recombines TRBV4-1 with TRBJ2-7; 11 bases are a match to TRBD2. Germline CDR1 MGHRA, CDR2 YSYEKL. The CDR3 runs to 16 residues. The trim removed 1 base at V and 2 bases at J, leaving 4 bases unmatched. The CDR3 spells CASSQGGTSGTYEQYF. The DNA for the CDR3 is TGCGCCAGCAGCCAAGGTGGGACTAGCGGAACCTACGAGCAGTACTTC.

This sequence joins TRBV5-1 and TRBJ1-4; possibly TRBD1 for D (5 bases). Per the germline V gene, CDR1 is SGHRS and CDR2 is YFSETQ. V dropped 0 bases and J dropped 8 bases, with 14 bases sitting between them. The CDR3 is made up of 15 amino acids. The CDR3 here is CASSLAGHPQEKLFF. For the CDR3, the DNA is TGCGCCAGCAGCTTGGCCGGACACCCCCAGGAAAAACTGTTTTTT.

A remark on this clone: Since a much larger clone is just one base distant, this may be a read error. The genes are TRBV7-2 and TRBJ1-2, with D maybe TRBD1 (6 bases). CDR1 is SGHTA, CDR2 FQGNSA, per germline. The CDR3 is made up of 12 amino acids. Trimming took 3 bases from V and 4 from J, leaving 6 bases between them. The CDR3 loop reads CASSLDSYGYTF. CDR3 nucleotide sequence: TGTGCCAGCAGCTTGGACAGCTATGGCTACACCTTC.

The chain uses TRBV28 and TRBJ2-7; 7 nucleotides agree with TRBD2. V lost 6 bases to trimming and J lost 8 bases; unmatched junction nucleotides: 16. The CDR3 extends over 15 amino acids. Per germline, CDR1 MDHEN and CDR2 SYDVKM. Here the CDR3 reads CASRDSSGTTSKQYF. CDR3 DNA sequence: TGTGCCAGCAGAGACTCTAGCGGAACAACTTCGAAGCAGTACTTC.

This clone was observed a handful of times. V usage is TRBV9 and J usage is TRBJ1-4, with 10 bases fitting TRBD1. This CDR3 comprises 15 residues. Germline V CDR1 and CDR2: SGDLS, YYNGEE. V was pared by 0 bases and J by 8 bases, with 4 bases of the junction left unmatched. The CDR3 here is CASSVAGTGVEKLFF. The CDR3 nucleotides read TGTGCCAGCAGCGTAGCAGGGACAGGGGTCGAAAAACTGTTTTTT.

The chain uses TRBV28 and TRBJ2-5; the match to TRBD1 covers 7 bases. The CDR3 has 12 residues. Trimming cost V 5 bases and J 9 bases; bases outside gene matches: 6. Germline-derived CDR1 and CDR2 are MDHEN and SYDVKM. This CDR3 is CASSAEDRPQYF. DNA for the CDR3: TGTGCCAGCAGTGCCGAGGACAGGCCCCAGTACTTC.